This T cell receptor (beta chain) was sequenced in a study of CD8+CD57+ T cells in acquired aplastic anemia. Study-wide results and caveats: CD8+ Simpson's diversity showed no significant patient-control difference.

Genomic DNA, the template, was used for profiling of the TCR beta VDJ and CDR3. MiXCR, applied by TCRdb to the reads, yields one record per CDR3 protein. The data contain around 130,000 distinct CDR3 sequences, about 50% of them seen just once; the ten biggest clones take up 25% to 35%. Patients sequenced had flow cytometry evidence of CD8+CD57+ cell expansion. No therapy had been given to the patients at the time of blood sampling. This CDR3 comprises 16 residues. The V and J ends lost 1 base and 9 bases, in that order; junction bases with no gene match: 12. In germline, CDR1 is MNHNS, CDR2 SASEGT. Notes on this clonotype: Its specificity is unknown.

The clonotype was recovered from a human donor with aplastic anemia. The chain has TRBV6-1 and TRBJ2-5, with 9 bases lining up with TRBD2. The sequenced sample consisted of sorted CD4+, CD8+, or CD8+CD57+ T cells (not recorded which) from PBMCs. The CDR3 nucleotides read TGTGCCAGCAGTGAAGATGTCGCTAGCGGGGCGTCGGCCCAGTACTTC. Protein: CASSEDVASGASAQYF.